The 6 T cell receptor beta chains below come from one sample, sequenced in a study of identical twins. Via MiXCR, TCRdb re-called the 5' RACE reads, giving one row per CDR3 protein. This table has 1.5 million to 2 million distinct CDR3 sequences, around 33% appearing once. The material sequenced was cord blood. Receptors originate from a newborn girl in good health.

This clonotype has at least ten counts. The chain uses TRBV20-1 and TRBJ2-7; D unclear. This CDR3 comprises 12 residues. Between the trimmed V and J ends, which lost 4 bases and 3 bases, there was a span of 10 bases. CDR1 and CDR2 from the germline V gene are DFQATT and SNEGSKA (reference sequence). The CDR3 nucleotides read TGCAGTGCTAAGCCCCCTGTCTACGAGCAGTACTTC. Protein product: CSAKPPVYEQYF.

This chain links TRBV28 with TRBJ1-2; D uncertain. Germline values: CDR1 MDHEN, CDR2 SYDVKM. The CDR3 length is 15 residues. V lost 1 base and J lost 1, with 10 bases in between. The CDR3 sequence is CASSLSSTDNYGYTF. CDR3 DNA sequence: TGTGCCAGCAGTTTATCTTCCACCGATAACTATGGCTACACCTTC.

This clonotype was seen more than once but under ten times. V gene TRBV5-1 combines with J gene TRBJ2-2; weak D call: TRBD1 (5 bases). CDR1 is SGHRS, CDR2 YFSETQ, per germline. The CDR3 consists of 16 residues. V lost 2 bases and J 3 bases, leaving 14 bases between the germline ends. The CDR3 loop is CASSLPDTSYTGELFF. The CDR3 region has the DNA TGCGCCAGCAGCTTACCGGACACCTCGTACACCGGGGAGCTGTTTTTT.

The chain has TRBV5-1 and TRBJ1-6, with 7 positions matching TRBD1. Per the germline V gene, CDR1 is SGHRS and CDR2 is YFSETQ. The length of the CDR3 is 17 residues. Trimming at V came to 0 bases and at J to 4 bases, leaving 7 bases not matched to a gene. The CDR3 nucleotides read TGCGCCAGCAGCTTGGAGGGACAGTTGGATTATAATTCACCCCTCCACTTT. Encoded protein: CASSLEGQLDYNSPLHF.

This clonotype was counted a few times. This chain connects TRBV7-9 to TRBJ1-5; possible D gene TRBD1, 6 bases. Germline CDR1 and CDR2: SEHNR and FQNEAQ (reference sequence). This CDR3 is built from 14 residues. Trimming pared 4 bases from V and 5 bases from J, leaving 12 bases between. Here the CDR3 reads CASSSTGGDQPQHF. Written as DNA, the CDR3 is TGTGCCAGCAGCTCGACAGGTGGGGATCAGCCCCAGCATTTT.

This clonotype was picked up many times. The J gene is TRBJ2-5, the V gene TRBV9; D is possibly TRBD2 (6 bases). The CDR3 extends over 13 amino acids. Trimming removed 5 bases at V and 5 bases at J, with 13 bases between. Germline lookup yields CDR1 SGDLS and CDR2 YYNGEE. This CDR3 is CASSVGSGETQYF. For the CDR3, the DNA is TGTGCCAGCAGTGTCGGGAGCGGGGAGACCCAGTACTTC.